A single sample is the source of the 30 T cell receptor beta chains below, sequenced in a study of blood T cell repertoires in COVID-19. The method was immunoSEQ multiplex PCR; TCRdb's version includes in-frame clones alone and lacks a portion of them. Of roughly 70,000 clones listed, roughly nine tenths are singletons. The sample taken for sequencing was peripheral blood. The receptors stem from a man of 80 years or more with acute or convalescent COVID-19.

Only a few counts were recorded for this clone. The rearrangement uses TRBV4-2 and TRBJ1-6; D possibly corresponds to TRBD1 (5 bases). Germline loops: CDR1 LGHNA, CDR2 YNFKEQ. CDR3 length equals 17 residues. The V and J ends lost 0 bases and 3 bases respectively, with 12 bases between them. The CDR3 DNA sequence: TGTGCCAGCAGCCAAGATGGGGCAGACCTCTATAATTCACCCCTCCACTTT. This encodes CASSQDGADLYNSPLHF.

Only a few counts were recorded for this clone. The V call is TRBV15, the J call TRBJ1-2, with a possible D match to TRBD1 (5 bases). This CDR3 has 12 amino acids. V gave up 5 bases and J gave up 3 bases, with 7 bases separating them. Per the germline V gene, CDR1 is LNHNV and CDR2 is YYDKDF (reference sequence). CDR3 in amino acids: CATSPGDYGYTF. CDR3 coding DNA: TGTGCCACCAGCCCGGGGGACTATGGCTACACCTTC.

The gene calls are TRBV15 and TRBJ1-2; tentatively, D is TRBD1 (5 bases). This CDR3 spans 12 amino acids. Germline V gives CDR1 LNHNV, CDR2 YYDKDF (reference sequence). The germline V and J ends were trimmed by 0 bases and 8 bases, with 7 bases remaining between them. The CDR3 coding sequence is TGTGCCACCAGCAGAGATCGGGGGGGCTACACCTTC. As protein: CATSRDRGGYTF.

The chain has TRBV19 and TRBJ1-2; TRBD1 might be the D (5 bases). The V gene's germline CDR1 is LNHDA and CDR2 SQIVND (reference sequence). The CDR3 is 13 amino acids. V shed 4 bases and J shed 3 bases, with 9 bases lying between them. The DNA of the CDR3 is TGTGCCAGTAGTAACAGGTTGGACTATGGCTACACCTTC. This translates into CASSNRLDYGYTF.

V usage is TRBV5-6 and J usage is TRBJ2-3, with D possibly TRBD2 on 7 matching bases. Germline lookup yields CDR1 SGHDT and CDR2 YYEEEE. This CDR3 comprises 16 residues. V was clipped by 2 bases and J by 4 bases, with 17 bases between them. The CDR3 protein is CASSLGGLRGADTQYF. The CDR3 nucleotides read TGTGCCAGCAGCTTAGGGGGACTAAGGGGAGCAGATACGCAGTATTTT. The full variable domain, in which reference TRBV5-6 and TRBJ2-3 provide the parts outside the CDR3, is DAGVTQSPTHLIKTRGQQVTLRCSPKSGHDTVSWYQQALGQGPQFIFQYYEEEERQRGNFPDRFSGHQFPNYSSELNVNALLLGDSALYLCASSLGGLRGADTQYFGPGTRLTVL.

This sequence joins TRBV3-1 (or the pseudogene TRBV3-2) and TRBJ1-4, with D maybe TRBD1 (5 bases). Germline CDR1 and CDR2: LGHDT and YNNKEL (reference sequence). V lost 1 base, J lost 6 bases, and 12 bases lay in between. This CDR3 contains 15 residues. The CDR3 loop is CASSQVGGGYEKLFF. As DNA, the CDR3 is TGTGCCAGCAGCCAAGTCGGGGGGGGATATGAAAAACTGTTTTTT.

The CDR3, as DNA: TGTGCCAGCAGCTTCGTTGGCCATGAGCAGTTCTTC. Protein product: CASSFVGHEQFF. This chain uses TRBV11-2 with TRBJ2-1; no clear D. CDR1 SGHAT and CDR2 FQNNGV come from the germline V gene. CDR3 size: 12 residues. V was clipped by 3 bases and J by 8 bases, with 8 bases between them. Filled out from reference TRBV11-2 and TRBJ2-1, the complete variable domain reads EAGVAQSPRYKIIEKRQSVAFWCNPISGHATLYWYQQILGQGPKLLIQFQNNGVVDDSQLPKDRFSAERLKGVDSTLKIQPAKLEDSAVYLCASSFVGHEQFFGPGTRLTVL.

This chain connects TRBV5-1 to TRBJ1-3; 11 nucleotides line up with TRBD1. J gave up 3 bases and V 4 bases, and 6 bases lay outside the gene matches. This CDR3 has 16 amino acids. CDR1 is SGHRS and CDR2 is YFSETQ in the germline V gene. CDR3 in amino acids: CASSQGQGGLGNTIYF. The DNA for the CDR3 is TGCGCCAGCAGCCAGGGACAGGGGGGGCTTGGAAACACCATATATTTT.

This clone showed up just a few times. The rearrangement joins TRBV27 to TRBJ1-2; TRBD1 might be the D (6 bases). Trimming removed 6 bases at V and 5 bases at J, with 13 bases between. The CDR3 runs 13 residues. Germline CDR1 MNHEY, CDR2 SMNVEV (reference sequence). The CDR3 spells CASSLRGGYGYTF. DNA of the CDR3: TGTGCCAGCAGCCTCAGAGGGGGTTATGGCTACACCTTC.

V is TRBV27 and J is TRBJ1-5; D gene uncertain. Trimming pared 5 bases from V and 0 bases from J, leaving 8 bases between. The V gene's germline CDR1 is MNHEY and CDR2 SMNVEV (reference sequence). The CDR3 length is 14 residues. The CDR3 DNA reads as TGTGCCAGCAGTCTACAGCATAGCAATCAGCCCCAGCATTTT. Translation gives CASSLQHSNQPQHF.

This clone came up once. V is TRBV24-1 and J is TRBJ2-1; D unclear. Germline values: CDR1 KGHDR, CDR2 SFDVKD. This CDR3 has 12 residues. The germline V and J ends were trimmed by 0 bases and 8 bases, with 4 bases remaining between them. The CDR3: CATSDLDYEQFF. CDR3 in DNA: TGTGCCACCAGTGATTTGGACTATGAGCAGTTCTTC.

The chain is built from TRBV7-9 and TRBJ1-2, with 7 bases identical to TRBD1. V dropped 1 base and J dropped 6; count of bases not matched to a gene: 2. This CDR3 is 13 amino acids long. Germline values: CDR1 SEHNR, CDR2 FQNEAQ (reference sequence). In DNA, the CDR3 is TGTGCCAGCAGCTTAGAGGGGGCGAATGGCTACACCTTC. This codes for CASSLEGANGYTF.

The CDR3 loop reads CSAARQGNAFF. The CDR3 DNA reads TGCAGTGCTGCCCGACAGGGTAACGCTTTCTTT. V and J are TRBV20-1 and TRBJ1-1; TRBD1 matches 7 bases. Germline V gene data show CDR1 as DFQATT and CDR2 as SNEGSKA (reference sequence). The length of the CDR3 is 11 residues. J lost 11 bases, V lost 5 bases, and 8 bases had no gene match.

This rearrangement joins TRBV29-1 to TRBJ1-1, with 7 nucleotides matching TRBD1. J was trimmed by 5 bases and V by 6 bases; bases with no gene match: 9. Germline V CDR1 and CDR2: SQVTM, ANQGSEA. CDR3 length equals 13 residues. CDR3 in DNA: TGCAGCGTCCAAATCCTGACAGGGACTGAAGCTTTCTTT. Translation: CSVQILTGTEAFF.

The V and J genes are TRBV2 and TRBJ2-2; 8 bases align to TRBD2. V was pared by 8 bases and J by 6 bases, with 11 bases of the junction left unmatched. Germline V gives CDR1 SNHLY, CDR2 FYNNEI. The length of the CDR3 is 15 residues. Written as DNA, the CDR3 is TGTGCCAGCGAGGCCTACGGGAGGGACGCCGGGGAGCTGTTTTTT. Its protein is CASEAYGRDAGELFF.

This clone was observed once. This chain connects TRBV30 to TRBJ1-3, with 9 bases that match TRBD1. Trimming cost V 3 bases and J 4 bases; bases outside gene matches: 7. CDR1 is GTSNPN, CDR2 SVGIG, per germline (reference sequence). The CDR3 totals 15 residues. In DNA, the CDR3 is TGTGCCTGGAGCGAGCCGACAGGGGGAGGAAACACCATATATTTT. Translating it yields CAWSEPTGGGNTIYF.

DNA for the CDR3: TGTGCCAGCAGTGAAACTTCGACACTCTCTGCAACTAATGAAAAACTGTTTTTT. It translates to CASSETSTLSATNEKLFF. The V call is TRBV2, the J call TRBJ1-4; D gene unclear. The CDR3 consists of 18 residues. CDR1 SNHLY and CDR2 FYNNEI come from the germline V gene. Trimming removed 2 bases from V and 0 bases from J, with 16 bases in between.

The rearrangement links TRBV10-3 to TRBJ1-3; D uncertain. Germline V CDR1 and CDR2: ENHRY, SYGVKD. Trimming took off 6 bases at V and 4 bases at J, with 13 bases between the two ends. The CDR3 loop spans 14 amino acids. CDR3 sequence (DNA): TGTGCCATCAGGGGAGGGAGGCCCGGAAACACCATATATTTT. It is translated as CAIRGGRPGNTIYF.

V gene TRBV23-1 combines with J gene TRBJ1-2, with 12 bases lining up with TRBD1. TRBV23-1 is recorded as an ORF, its role being uncertain. CDR3 length equals 17 residues. With V trimmed by 4 bases and J by 6 bases, 12 bases remained unmatched. CDR3 DNA: TGCGCCAGCAGTCGGCCGGGACAGGGGGCGAGGAGCCATGGCTACACCTTC. This translates into CASSRPGQGARSHGYTF.

This clone was observed a single time. The genes are TRBV12-5 and TRBJ1-1; 9 bases fit TRBD1. Germline trimming cut 10 bases from V and 4 bases from J; bases unmatched to any gene: 10. Per the germline V gene, CDR1 is LGHNT and CDR2 is FRNRAP. The CDR3 has 14 residues. The CDR3 bases are TGTGCTACCGCCCGGGGACAGGGTGCCACTGAAGCTTTCTTT. Protein product: CATARGQGATEAFF. Filled out from reference TRBV12-5 and TRBJ1-1, the complete variable domain reads DARVTQTPRHKVTEMGQEVTMRCQPILGHNTVFWYRQTMMQGLELLAYFRNRAPLDDSGMPKDRFSAEMPDATLATLKIQPSEPRDSAVYFCATARGQGATEAFFGQGTRLTVV.

V usage is TRBV6-5 and J usage is TRBJ2-6; no firm D call. Trimming left V 8 bases short and J 0 bases short, with 5 bases between. The CDR3 contains 13 residues. Germline V gene data show CDR1 as MNHEY and CDR2 as SVGAGI. Here the CDR3 reads CASRSSGANVLTF. The CDR3 DNA reads as TGTGCCAGCCGCAGCTCTGGGGCCAACGTCCTGACTTTC.

This chain joins TRBV27 and TRBJ1-6, with TRBD1 identical over 12 bases. V was clipped by 6 bases and J by 10 bases; unmatched bases: 10. This CDR3 is 16 amino acids long. Germline-derived CDR1 and CDR2 are MNHEY and SMNVEV (reference sequence). The CDR3 spells CASRESAGTGGSPLHF. Here the CDR3 DNA reads TGTGCCAGCAGAGAAAGTGCCGGGACAGGGGGCTCACCCCTCCACTTT.

The chain employs TRBV4-1 and TRBJ1-2; possible D gene TRBD1, 5 bases. This CDR3 has 14 amino acids. From germline, CDR1 is MGHRA and CDR2 YSYEKL. The ends were cut back, 0 bases at V and 8 bases at J, with 13 bases in the middle. CDR3 sequence (DNA): TGCGCCAGCAGCCAAGATGGCAGGGTGGCCGGCTACACCTTC. The encoded protein is CASSQDGRVAGYTF.

This clone was recorded a few times. CDR3 DNA sequence: TGTGCCAGCTCACCACTAGCGGGAGGGCTCTCTGGGGCCAACGTCCTGACTTTC. Amino acids: CASSPLAGGLSGANVLTF. The chain employs TRBV18 and TRBJ2-6; 11 positions agree with TRBD2. The V and J ends lost 1 base and 0 bases, in that order; junction bases with no gene match: 2. Germline CDR1 KGHSH, CDR2 LQKENI. The CDR3 is 18 amino acids.

This chain joins TRBV9 and TRBJ2-6; 10 nucleotides align to TRBD1. The CDR3 is made up of 18 amino acids. Germline assignment: CDR1 SGDLS and CDR2 YYNGEE. V shed 2 bases and J 0 bases; nucleotides not matched to a gene: 5. The CDR3 loop is CASSVGGQGISGANVLTF. The CDR3 DNA sequence: TGTGCCAGCAGCGTCGGGGGACAGGGGATCTCTGGGGCCAACGTCCTGACTTTC.

J is TRBJ1-1 and V is TRBV15; TRBD1 aligns across 9 bases. The CDR3 sequence is 14 residues long. From germline, CDR1 is LNHNV and CDR2 YYDKDF (reference sequence). Trimming at V came to 6 bases and at J to 7 bases, leaving 9 bases not matched to a gene. Here the CDR3 reads CATSKDRGNIEAFF. The CDR3 DNA reads as TGTGCCACCAGTAAGGACAGGGGTAATATTGAAGCTTTCTTT.

The V gene is TRBV5-4, the J gene TRBJ2-5, with a possible D match to TRBD2 (6 bases). This CDR3 spans 14 amino acids. V shed 4 bases and J shed 1 base, with 11 bases lying between them. Germline V CDR1 and CDR2: SGHNT, YYREEE (reference sequence). The CDR3 region is CASSVRDFQETQYF. DNA of the CDR3: TGTGCCAGCAGCGTTCGGGACTTCCAAGAGACCCAGTACTTC.

The chain links TRBV6-5 to TRBJ2-7; possibly TRBD2 for D (6 bases). V lost 7 bases and J 4 bases, leaving 14 bases between the germline ends. Germline values: CDR1 MNHEY, CDR2 SVGAGI. This CDR3 is 13 amino acids long. The CDR3 nucleotides are TGTGCCAGCAAAAAGGAGGGCCTTTACGAGCAGTACTTC. It codes for CASKKEGLYEQYF.

The chain recombines TRBV6-5 with TRBJ2-1; D is possibly TRBD1 (6 bases). V was pared by 6 bases and J by 1 base, with 7 bases between. Germline V gives CDR1 MNHEY, CDR2 SVGAGI. The CDR3 is 13 residues long. Here the CDR3 DNA reads TGTGCCAGCAGGGACAGTTCCTACAATGAGCAGTTCTTC. The encoded protein is CASRDSSYNEQFF.

The J gene is TRBJ2-7, the V gene TRBV21-1; the D call of TRBD1 is as the table states it, not checked on the DNA. TRBV21-1 is a pseudogene. The CDR3 length is 14 residues. The CDR3 reads CASSKKGVGTAQYF. The CDR3 DNA is TGTGCCAGCAGCAAAAAAGGAGTAGGGACAGCTCAGTACTTC.